These 25 T cell receptor beta chains came from one sample sequenced in a study of beta chain features in type 1 diabetes. cDNA synthesis used the whole RNA isolate, giving expressed TCRB sequences. Method: immunoSEQ multiplex PCR; TCRdb's copy keeps in-frame clones and lacks some. Of around 300,000 clones listed, around 15% are singletons. The specimen sequenced was central memory CD4+ T cells from blood. These receptors came from a man aged 25 to 40 in good health.

The chain uses TRBV4-3 and TRBJ2-5, with 12 bases lining up with TRBD2. The V segment lost 3 bases and the J segment 2 bases; nucleotides outside the gene matches: 4. CDR3 length equals 16 residues. Germline V gene lookup returns CDR1 LGHNA and CDR2 YSLEER. The CDR3 spells CASSQGTSGGQETQYF. In nucleotides, the CDR3 is TGCGCCAGCAGCCAGGGCACTAGCGGGGGGCAAGAGACCCAGTACTTC.

At least ten counts were recorded for this clone. The chain uses TRBV11-2 and TRBJ2-1, with D possibly being TRBD2 (6 bases). Germline V CDR1 and CDR2: SGHAT, FQNNGV. V shed 1 base and J shed 7 bases, with 17 bases lying between them. This CDR3 is 16 amino acids long. Here the CDR3 DNA reads TGTGCCAGCAGCTTAGCCCTAGCGACCAATGGGAATGAGCAGTTCTTC. Amino acid sequence: CASSLALATNGNEQFF.

This rearrangement joins TRBV5-8 to TRBJ2-3; maybe TRBD2 (7 bases). Germline V gene data show CDR1 as SGHTS and CDR2 as YDEGEE. Trimming took off 4 bases at V and 1 base at J, with 19 bases between the two ends. This CDR3 is 17 amino acids long. CDR3 DNA: TGTGCCAGCAGCAGAGGGGGGGGCCTACTAGGCACAGATACGCAGTATTTT. Translating gives CASSRGGGLLGTDTQYF.

The V gene is TRBV5-1, the J gene TRBJ2-5; 13 nucleotides line up with TRBD2. The V segment lost 3 bases and the J segment 3 bases; nucleotides outside the gene matches: 2. This CDR3 has 15 amino acids. Germline loops: CDR1 SGHRS, CDR2 YFSETQ. The CDR3 nucleotides are TGCGCCAGCAGCTGGGGGACTAGCGGGGAAGAGACCCAGTACTTC. Its protein is CASSWGTSGEETQYF.

The V call is TRBV29-1, the J call TRBJ1-5, with D possibly being TRBD1 (5 bases). Germline CDR1 is SQVTM and CDR2 is ANQGSEA. The CDR3 spans 14 residues. Trimming removed 4 bases from V and 5 bases from J, with 15 bases in between. CDR3 residues: CSVGGWGRDQPQHF. DNA for the CDR3: TGCAGCGTTGGTGGTTGGGGACGGGATCAGCCCCAGCATTTT.

CDR3 protein: CASSLVEMKTGGNTIYF. For the CDR3, the DNA is TGTGCCAGCAGCTTAGTGGAGATGAAAACAGGCGGCAACACCATATATTTT. The chain carries TRBV7-2 and TRBJ1-3; tentative D call: TRBD1 (5 bases). Germline V CDR1 and CDR2: SGHTA, FQGNSA. V was cut by 1 base and J by 7 bases, with 20 bases left in between. The CDR3 runs 17 residues.

The V gene is TRBV6-5, the J gene TRBJ2-5; TRBD1 is a possible D gene (7 bases). Germline CDR1 is MNHEY and CDR2 is SVGAGI. V shed 4 bases and J shed 5 bases, with 14 bases lying between them. The length of the CDR3 is 14 residues. The CDR3 sequence: CASSSGGRWETQYF. The CDR3 DNA reads as TGTGCCAGCAGTTCAGGGGGGCGATGGGAGACCCAGTACTTC.

This clone was observed a handful of times. This CDR3 is also generated by other DNA sequences in the sample. The chain combines TRBV11-2 with TRBJ2-5; D not resolved. CDR3 length: 13 amino acids. Germline CDR1 and CDR2: SGHAT and FQNNGV. V was trimmed by 4 bases and J by 1 base, leaving 7 bases between them. The CDR3 bases are TGTGCCAGCAGCTCCAACCTCCAAGAGACCCAGTACTTC. Amino acids: CASSSNLQETQYF.

The chain uses TRBV27 and TRBJ1-2; 7 nucleotides agree with TRBD1. The CDR3 is 16 residues long. Unmatched junction bases numbered 12, after V lost 5 bases and J lost 3 bases. CDR1 MNHEY and CDR2 SMNVEV come from the germline V gene (reference sequence). This CDR3 reads CASSRTRPTGHYGYTF. CDR3 DNA: TGTGCCAGCAGTCGAACACGCCCGACAGGGCACTATGGCTACACCTTC.

This clone appeared a few times. The chain joins TRBV11-3 to TRBJ2-1; 15 nucleotides line up with TRBD2. The CDR3 has 17 residues. The germline V gene has CDR1 SGHNT and CDR2 YENEEA. With 5 bases clipped from V and 1 base from J, the junction kept 3 bases outside the gene matches. CDR3 nucleotides: TGTGCCAGCAGCGGGGGACTAGCGGGAGGATCCTACAATGAGCAGTTCTTC. This codes for CASSGGLAGGSYNEQFF. Together with reference TRBV11-3 and TRBJ2-1, the CDR3 gives the full variable domain: EAGVVQSPRYKIIEKKQPVAFWCNPISGHNTLYWYLQNLGQGPELLIRYENEEAVDDSQLPKDRFSAERLKGVDSTLKIQPAELGDSAVYLCASSGGLAGGSYNEQFFGPGTRLTVL.

This clone has more than one count but fewer than ten. J is TRBJ2-2 and V is TRBV19, with TRBD2 as a possible D gene (6 bases). This CDR3 contains 15 residues. V was pared by 10 bases and J by 8 bases, with 23 bases between. The germline V gene has CDR1 LNHDA and CDR2 SQIVND (reference sequence). Here the CDR3 reads CATLRGSSRVGELFF. CDR3 nucleotide sequence: TGTGCCACCCTCCGGGGGTCCAGTAGGGTAGGGGAGCTGTTTTTT.

This chain connects TRBV25-1 to TRBJ2-1, with 14 bases lining up with TRBD2. The CDR3 is 17 amino acids. CDR1 and CDR2 (germline): MGHDK, SYGVNS. V lost 10 bases to trimming and J lost 8 bases; unmatched junction nucleotides: 16. The CDR3 DNA is TGTGCCATACAGGATGCCGGACTAGCGGGAGGACGGCATGAGCAGTTCTTC. Translating gives CAIQDAGLAGGRHEQFF.

This clone turned up a few times. The chain employs TRBV11-3 and TRBJ2-7; 12 bases line up with TRBD2. Germline CDR1 reads SGHNT; CDR2 reads YENEEA. The CDR3 length is 13 residues. The CDR3 nucleotides read TGTGCCAGCAGCTTTAGGCCTAGCGGGAGGGTAGACGTC. Amino acid sequence: CASSFRPSGRVDV.

This chain connects TRBV13 to TRBJ2-1; 11 bases line up with TRBD2. In germline, CDR1 is PRHDT, CDR2 FYEKMQ (reference sequence). This CDR3 spans 15 amino acids. Trimming took 5 bases from V and 7 from J; bases not matched to a gene: 7. The CDR3: CASSRTSGLPNEQFF. In nucleotides, the CDR3 is TGTGCCAGCAGCAGGACTAGCGGGCTTCCTAATGAGCAGTTCTTC.

The table lists this clone with many counts. The chain joins TRBV10-3 to TRBJ2-2; 8 nucleotides agree with TRBD1. Trimming removed 5 bases from V and 2 bases from J; junction bases left unmatched: 7. The CDR3 loop spans 16 amino acids. Germline V gene sequence: CDR1 ENHRY, CDR2 SYGVKD. The CDR3 loop reads CAISRSGQVNTGELFF. The CDR3 DNA reads TGTGCCATCAGTCGATCGGGACAGGTTAACACCGGGGAGCTGTTTTTT.

V is TRBV6-1 and J is TRBJ2-5; 11 bases match TRBD2. V gave up 8 bases and J gave up 9 bases; unmatched junction bases: 11. This CDR3 contains 14 residues. Germline-derived CDR1 and CDR2 are MNHNS and SASEGT. The CDR3 coding sequence is TGTGCCAGCGAGACTAGCGGGGAGTATGGGGCCCAGTACTTC. The encoded protein is CASETSGEYGAQYF.

As concerns this clone: This may be a read error, as it is one base from a much larger clone. This chain joins TRBV7-7 and TRBJ2-5; 7 bases line up with TRBD1. V was clipped by 4 bases and J by 3 bases; unmatched bases: 2. The CDR3 is 13 amino acids. In germline, CDR1 is SSHAT, CDR2 FNYEAQ (reference sequence). The CDR3 DNA sequence: TGTGCCAGCAGCTCCGACAGGGAAGAGACCCAGTACTTC. This gives the protein CASSSDREETQYF.

This clone was counted only a few times. The gene calls are TRBV5-1 and TRBJ1-4; TRBD1 matches 10 bases. This CDR3 region has 17 residues. With 4 bases clipped from V and 3 bases from J, the junction kept 9 bases outside the gene matches. CDR1 and CDR2 from the germline V gene are SGHRS and YFSETQ. The CDR3 sequence: CASSQPTGGRSNEKLFF. In nucleotides, the CDR3 is TGCGCCAGCAGCCAACCGACAGGGGGCAGATCTAATGAAAAACTGTTTTTT.

The chain combines TRBV4-3 with TRBJ1-4, with D hard to call. The germline V gene encodes CDR1 LGHNA and CDR2 YSLEER. The V end was cut by 0 bases, the J end by 7 bases, with 15 bases between. The CDR3 runs to 16 residues. In DNA form, the CDR3 reads TGCGCCAGCAGCCAAGATTTTCGAGGGATGGGTGAAAAACTGTTTTTT. Its protein product is CASSQDFRGMGEKLFF.

This clone was seen only a few times. This sequence joins TRBV30 and TRBJ1-1; D unclear. This CDR3 has 13 amino acids. Between the trimmed V and J ends, which lost 1 base and 3 bases, there was a span of 9 bases. The germline gives CDR1 GTSNPN, CDR2 SVGIG (reference sequence). The CDR3 DNA sequence: TGTGCCTGGAGTGCCCGCGGTGACACTGAAGCTTTCTTT. Translating gives CAWSARGDTEAFF.

J is TRBJ1-3 and V is TRBV5-6; weak D call: TRBD1 (5 bases). CDR1 and CDR2 from the germline V gene are SGHDT and YYEEEE. Trimming removed 4 bases at V and 6 bases at J, with 23 bases between. The CDR3 runs 17 residues. Here the CDR3 reads CASSRLGPEFGLNTIYF. The CDR3 bases are TGTGCCAGCAGCCGCCTGGGGCCGGAGTTTGGCTTAAACACCATATATTTT. The full variable domain, rest sourced from reference TRBV5-6 and TRBJ1-3, is DAGVTQSPTHLIKTRGQQVTLRCSPKSGHDTVSWYQQALGQGPQFIFQYYEEEERQRGNFPDRFSGHQFPNYSSELNVNALLLGDSALYLCASSRLGPEFGLNTIYFGEGSWLTVV.

The chain combines TRBV7-9 with TRBJ1-4; D unresolved. Deletions cut 6 bases from V and 1 base from J, with 15 bases between. Germline CDR1 reads SEHNR; CDR2 reads FQNEAQ (reference sequence). CDR3 size: 16 residues. The CDR3 DNA reads as TGTGCCAGCAGTTCCCGTCCTAGGGAAACTAATGAAAAACTGTTTTTT. As protein: CASSSRPRETNEKLFF. Supplemented by reference TRBV7-9 and TRBJ1-4, the full variable domain reads DTGVSQNPRHKITKRGQNVTFRCDPISEHNRLYWYRQTLGQGPEFLTYFQNEAQLEKSRLLSDRFSAERPKGSFSTLEIQRTEQGDSAMYLCASSSRPRETNEKLFFGSGTQLSVL.

This clone was counted a few times. This chain uses TRBV13 with TRBJ2-2, with D hard to call. This CDR3 region has 13 residues. CDR1 PRHDT and CDR2 FYEKMQ come from the germline V gene (reference sequence). V dropped 3 bases and J dropped 3 bases, with 5 bases sitting between them. The CDR3: CASSLLHTGELFF. CDR3 DNA: TGTGCCAGCAGCTTGCTCCACACCGGGGAGCTGTTTTTT. The whole variable domain, remainder taken from reference TRBV13 and TRBJ2-2, is AAGVIQSPRHLIKEKRETATLKCYPIPRHDTVYWYQQGPGQDPQFLISFYEKMQSDKGSIPDRFSAQQFSDYHSELNMSSLELGDSALYFCASSLLHTGELFFGEGSRLTVL.

The rearrangement joins TRBV9 to TRBJ1-2, with 8 bases fitting TRBD1. This CDR3 has 16 amino acids. V shed 7 bases, J shed 4 bases, and the junction held 15 bases outside the gene matches. The germline gives CDR1 SGDLS, CDR2 YYNGEE. CDR3 sequence (DNA): TGTGCCAGCTCCACGGGATCGGGACAGGAGGCCTATGGCTACACCTTC. Amino acid sequence: CASSTGSGQEAYGYTF.

This clone was seen ten or more times. J is TRBJ2-7 and V is TRBV14; D remains unclear. Germline V CDR1 and CDR2: SGHDN, FVKESK. V was cut by 1 base and J by 6 bases, with 10 bases left in between. The CDR3 length is 13 residues. CDR3 coding DNA: TGTGCCAGCAGCCAAGTTCAAGGTTCCGAGCAGTACGTC. It is translated as CASSQVQGSEQYV.